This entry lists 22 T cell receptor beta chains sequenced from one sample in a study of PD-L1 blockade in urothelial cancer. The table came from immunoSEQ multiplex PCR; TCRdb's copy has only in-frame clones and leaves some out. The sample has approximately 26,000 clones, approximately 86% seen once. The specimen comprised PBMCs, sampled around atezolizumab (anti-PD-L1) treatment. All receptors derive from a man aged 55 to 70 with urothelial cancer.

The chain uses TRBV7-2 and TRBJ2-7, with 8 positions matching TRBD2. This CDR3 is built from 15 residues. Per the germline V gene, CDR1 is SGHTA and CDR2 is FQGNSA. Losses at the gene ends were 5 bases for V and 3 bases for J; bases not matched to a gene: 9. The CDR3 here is CASSRTTGGNYEQYF. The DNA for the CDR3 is TGTGCCAGCAGCCGAACGACGGGGGGGAACTACGAGCAGTACTTC.

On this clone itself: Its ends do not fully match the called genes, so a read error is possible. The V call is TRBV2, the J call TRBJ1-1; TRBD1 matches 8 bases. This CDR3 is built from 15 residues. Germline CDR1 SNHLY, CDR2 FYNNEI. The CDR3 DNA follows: TGTGCCAGCCGTGAACTAGGACAGGGGAACACTGAAGCTTTCTTT. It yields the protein CASRELGQGNTEAFF.

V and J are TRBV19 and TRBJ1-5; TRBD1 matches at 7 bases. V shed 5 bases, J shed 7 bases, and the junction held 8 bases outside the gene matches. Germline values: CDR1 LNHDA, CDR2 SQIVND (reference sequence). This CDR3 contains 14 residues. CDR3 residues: CASSPQGSGQPQHF. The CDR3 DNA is TGTGCCAGTAGTCCACAGGGGTCTGGGCAGCCCCAGCATTTT.

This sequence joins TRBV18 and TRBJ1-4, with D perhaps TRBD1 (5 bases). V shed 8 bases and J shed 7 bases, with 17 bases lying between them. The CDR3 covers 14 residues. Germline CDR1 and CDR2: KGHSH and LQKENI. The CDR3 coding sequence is TGTGCCAGCGGAGCGGACGGGGGGAGTGAAAAACTGTTTTTT. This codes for CASGADGGSEKLFF.

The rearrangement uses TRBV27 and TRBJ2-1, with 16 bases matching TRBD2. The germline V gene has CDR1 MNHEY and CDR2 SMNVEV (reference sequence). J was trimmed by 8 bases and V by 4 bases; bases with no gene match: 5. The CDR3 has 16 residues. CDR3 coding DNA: TGTGCCAGCAGTTGGGGACTAGCGGGAGGGCTATATGAGCAGTTCTTC. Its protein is CASSWGLAGGLYEQFF.

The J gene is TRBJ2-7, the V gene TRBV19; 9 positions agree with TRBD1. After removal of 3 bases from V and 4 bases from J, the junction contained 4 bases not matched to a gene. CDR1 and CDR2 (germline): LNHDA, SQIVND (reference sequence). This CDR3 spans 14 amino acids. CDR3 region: CASSITGTGYEQYF. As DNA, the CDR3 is TGTGCCAGTAGTATCACCGGGACAGGGTACGAGCAGTACTTC. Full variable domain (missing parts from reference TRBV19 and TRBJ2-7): DGGITQSPKYLFRKEGQNVTLSCEQNLNHDAMYWYRQDPGQGLRLIYYSQIVNDFQKGDIAEGYSVSREKKESFPLTVTSAQKNPTAFYLCASSITGTGYEQYFGPGTRLTVT.

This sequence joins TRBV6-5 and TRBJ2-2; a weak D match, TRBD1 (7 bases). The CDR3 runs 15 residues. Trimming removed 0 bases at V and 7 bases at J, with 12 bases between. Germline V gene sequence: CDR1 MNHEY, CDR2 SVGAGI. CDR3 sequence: CASSYSTGRGGELFF. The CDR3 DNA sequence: TGTGCCAGCAGTTACTCGACAGGGCGGGGCGGGGAGCTGTTTTTT.

The CDR3 spells CAWSAGSGTQYF. The CDR3 nucleotides are TGTGCCTGGAGTGCGGGGTCTGGTACGCAGTATTTT. The chain links TRBV30 to TRBJ2-3; TRBD2 might be the D (5 bases). Germline V lookup: CDR1 GTSNPN, CDR2 SVGIG (reference sequence). The CDR3 length is 12 residues. With 1 base removed from V and 8 bases from J, the gap between germline ends came to 10 bases.

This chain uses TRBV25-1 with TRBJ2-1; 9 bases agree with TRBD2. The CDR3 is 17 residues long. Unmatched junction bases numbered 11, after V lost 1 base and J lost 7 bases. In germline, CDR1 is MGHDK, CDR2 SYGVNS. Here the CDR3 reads CASSESASGTRRNEQFF. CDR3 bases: TGTGCCAGCAGTGAATCCGCTAGCGGGACCCGTCGTAATGAGCAGTTCTTC.

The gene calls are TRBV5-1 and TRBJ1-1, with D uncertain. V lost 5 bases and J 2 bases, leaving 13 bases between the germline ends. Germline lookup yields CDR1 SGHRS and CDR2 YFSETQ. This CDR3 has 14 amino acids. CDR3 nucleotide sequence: TGCGCCAGCAGACTGTGGGCAGCAAACACTGAAGCTTTCTTT. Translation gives CASRLWAANTEAFF.

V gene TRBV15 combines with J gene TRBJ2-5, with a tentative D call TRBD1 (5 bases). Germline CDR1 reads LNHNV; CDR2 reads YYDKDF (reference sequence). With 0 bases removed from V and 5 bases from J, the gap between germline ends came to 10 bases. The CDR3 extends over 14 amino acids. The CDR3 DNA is TGTGCCACCAGCAGAGACCAGGGTATGGAGACCCAGTACTTC. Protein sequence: CATSRDQGMETQYF.

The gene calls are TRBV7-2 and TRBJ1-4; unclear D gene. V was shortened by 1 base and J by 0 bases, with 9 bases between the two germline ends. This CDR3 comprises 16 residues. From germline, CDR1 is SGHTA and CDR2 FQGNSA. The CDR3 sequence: CASSLGQTSTNEKLFF. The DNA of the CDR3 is TGTGCCAGCAGCTTAGGTCAGACATCAACTAATGAAAAACTGTTTTTT.

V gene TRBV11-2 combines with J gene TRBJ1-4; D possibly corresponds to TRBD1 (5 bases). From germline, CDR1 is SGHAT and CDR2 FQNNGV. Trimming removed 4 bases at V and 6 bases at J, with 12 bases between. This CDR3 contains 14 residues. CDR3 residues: CASSSRAGHEKLFF. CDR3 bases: TGTGCCAGCAGCTCCCGGGCGGGGCATGAAAAACTGTTTTTT.

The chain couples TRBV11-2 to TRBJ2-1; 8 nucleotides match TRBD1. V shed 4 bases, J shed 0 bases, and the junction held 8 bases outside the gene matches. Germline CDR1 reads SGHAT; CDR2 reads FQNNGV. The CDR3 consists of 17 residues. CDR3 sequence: CASSSVRQGISYNEQFF. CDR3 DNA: TGTGCCAGCAGCTCGGTCAGACAGGGGATCTCCTACAATGAGCAGTTCTTC.

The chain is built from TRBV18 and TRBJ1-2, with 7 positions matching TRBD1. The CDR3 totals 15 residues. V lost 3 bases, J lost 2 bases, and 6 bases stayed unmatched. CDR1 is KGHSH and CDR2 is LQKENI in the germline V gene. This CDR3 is CASSPETGLNYGYTF. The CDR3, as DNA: TGTGCCAGCTCACCTGAGACAGGGCTAAACTATGGCTACACCTTC. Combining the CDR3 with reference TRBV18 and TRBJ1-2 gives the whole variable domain NAGVMQNPRHLVRRRGQEARLRCSPMKGHSHVYWYRQLPEEGLKFMVYLQKENIIDESGMPKERFSAEFPKEGPSILRIQQVVRGDSAAYFCASSPETGLNYGYTFGSGTRLTVV.

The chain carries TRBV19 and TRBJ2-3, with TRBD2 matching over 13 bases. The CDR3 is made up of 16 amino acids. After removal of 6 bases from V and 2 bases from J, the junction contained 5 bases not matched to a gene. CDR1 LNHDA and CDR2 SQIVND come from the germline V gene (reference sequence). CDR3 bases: TGTGCCAGTAGGACCGGGACTAGCGGGATCACAGATACGCAGTATTTT. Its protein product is CASRTGTSGITDTQYF.

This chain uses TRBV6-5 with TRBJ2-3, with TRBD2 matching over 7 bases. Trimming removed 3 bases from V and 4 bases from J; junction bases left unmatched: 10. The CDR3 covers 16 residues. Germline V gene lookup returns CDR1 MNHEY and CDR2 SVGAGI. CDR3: CASSYQGGRRADTQYF. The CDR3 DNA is TGTGCCAGCAGTTATCAGGGCGGGAGAAGGGCAGATACGCAGTATTTT.

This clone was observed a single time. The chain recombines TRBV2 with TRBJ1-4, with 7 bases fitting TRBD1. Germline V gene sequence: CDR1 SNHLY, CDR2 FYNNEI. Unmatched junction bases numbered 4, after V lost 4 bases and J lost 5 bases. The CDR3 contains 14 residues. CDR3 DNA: TGTGCCAGCAGTGTTGGGACAGTAAATGAAAAACTGTTTTTT. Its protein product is CASSVGTVNEKLFF. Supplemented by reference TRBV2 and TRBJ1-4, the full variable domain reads EPEVTQTPSHQVTQMGQEVILRCVPISNHLYFYWYRQILGQKVEFLVSFYNNEISEKSEIFDDQFSVERPDGSNFTLKIRSTKLEDSAMYFCASSVGTVNEKLFFGSGTQLSVL.

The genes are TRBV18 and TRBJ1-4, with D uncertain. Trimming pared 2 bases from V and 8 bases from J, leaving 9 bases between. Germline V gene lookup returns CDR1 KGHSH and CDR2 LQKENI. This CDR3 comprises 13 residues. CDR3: CASSPESWEKLFF. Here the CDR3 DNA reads TGTGCCAGCTCACCAGAGAGCTGGGAAAAACTGTTTTTT. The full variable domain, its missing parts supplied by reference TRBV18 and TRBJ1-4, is NAGVMQNPRHLVRRRGQEARLRCSPMKGHSHVYWYRQLPEEGLKFMVYLQKENIIDESGMPKERFSAEFPKEGPSILRIQQVVRGDSAAYFCASSPESWEKLFFGSGTQLSVL.

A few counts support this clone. In nucleotides, the CDR3 is TGTGCCATCAGTGAGGGTCAGGGAAAATCACCCCTCCACTTT. The encoded protein is CAISEGQGKSPLHF. The chain recombines TRBV10-3 with TRBJ1-6, with TRBD1 as a possible D gene (5 bases). Germline V gene lookup returns CDR1 ENHRY and CDR2 SYGVKD. The CDR3 has 14 amino acids. V lost 2 bases and J 10 bases, leaving 12 bases between the germline ends.

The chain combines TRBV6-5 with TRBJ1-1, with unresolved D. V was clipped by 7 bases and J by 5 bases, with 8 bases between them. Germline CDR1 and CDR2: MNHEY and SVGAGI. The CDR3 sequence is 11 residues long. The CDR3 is CASTSGTEAFF. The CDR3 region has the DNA TGTGCCAGCACCTCCGGGACTGAAGCTTTCTTT.

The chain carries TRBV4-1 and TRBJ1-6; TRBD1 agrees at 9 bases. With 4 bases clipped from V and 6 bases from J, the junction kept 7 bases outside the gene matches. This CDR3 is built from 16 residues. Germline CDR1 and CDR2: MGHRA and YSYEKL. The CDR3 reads CASSRSGDRVNSPLHF. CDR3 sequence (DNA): TGCGCCAGCAGCCGGAGCGGGGACAGGGTTAATTCACCCCTCCACTTT.